The 4 T cell receptor beta chains listed next were all sequenced from one sample in a study of cytomegalovirus exposure and HLA in healthy donors. 60 Vbeta and 13 Jbeta primers were used in PCR. Assay used: immunoSEQ multiplex PCR; TCRdb lists only in-frame clones, some missing. The table includes roughly 120,000 clones, around 76% detected once. The sample was PBMCs. The source of these receptors is a man between 60 and 70 years old in good health and CMV-seropositive.

The CDR3 here is CASSQGQGGKEKLFF. Written as DNA, the CDR3 is TGCGCCAGCAGCCAAGGTCAGGGTGGGAAGGAAAAACTGTTTTTT. The chain uses TRBV4-1 and TRBJ1-4; D is perhaps TRBD1 (5 bases). V lost 1 base and J 8 bases, leaving 14 bases between the germline ends. The germline V gene has CDR1 MGHRA and CDR2 YSYEKL. The CDR3 is 15 residues long.

This clone was observed a handful of times. J is TRBJ1-1 and V is TRBV5-8; 8 positions match TRBD1. The germline gives CDR1 SGHTS, CDR2 YDEGEE. V lost 3 bases, J lost 4 bases, and 5 bases stayed unmatched. The CDR3 has 14 amino acids. The CDR3 DNA reads TGTGCCAGCAGCTCCGGACAGGGTGCCACTGAAGCTTTCTTT. Translating gives CASSSGQGATEAFF. Complete variable domain (other parts from reference TRBV5-8 and TRBJ1-1): EAGVTQSPTHLIKTRGQQATLRCSPISGHTSVYWYQQALGLGLQFLLWYDEGEERNRGNFPPRFSGRQFPNYSSELNVNALELEDSALYLCASSSGQGATEAFFGQGTRLTVV.

The chain recombines TRBV11-2 with TRBJ2-5, with TRBD1 matching over 8 bases. CDR1 SGHAT and CDR2 FQNNGV come from the germline V gene. The junction had 4 bases not matched to a gene; V was cut back by 0 bases and J by 1 base. There are 16 residues in the CDR3. The CDR3 DNA follows: TGTGCCAGCAGCTTAGATTGGACAGGGCCCCAAGAGACCCAGTACTTC. Its translation is CASSLDWTGPQETQYF.

The J gene is TRBJ1-2, the V gene TRBV18; 8 nucleotides match TRBD1. CDR3 length: 15 residues. Germline-derived CDR1 and CDR2 are KGHSH and LQKENI. Germline trimming cut 3 bases from V and 8 bases from J; bases unmatched to any gene: 11. CDR3 DNA: TGTGCCAGCTCACCCGAACCGACAGGGGTTGACGGCTACACCTTC. This codes for CASSPEPTGVDGYTF.